This T cell receptor beta chain was profiled in a study of T cells in Graves' hyperthyroidism and ophthalmopathy. Broader study findings: Most expanded thyroid clonotypes above 0.001 recurred in blood. The model identified upcoming ophthalmopathy a median roughly 6 months ahead of onset. A model built on 13 V-J features separated ophthalmopathy from stable hyperthyroidism.

What was amplified from RNA transcripts were TCR beta CDR3 regions. The primer set for the first-round RT-PCR of the TCR CDR3 was HTBI. TCRdb re-analysed the multiplex PCR reads in MiXCR, keeping a single row per CDR3 protein. In the table there are hundreds of thousands of distinct CDR3 sequences, about 45% of which are singletons. Uncontrolled infection, other autoimmune disease, pregnancy and lactation each barred patients from inclusion. As concerns this clonotype: The antigen remains unidentified.

Germline V gene sequence: CDR1 SQVTM, CDR2 ANQGSEA. The CDR3 is 11 amino acids. With 5 bases removed from V and 9 bases from J, the gap between germline ends came to 14 bases. The TCR was taken from an adult man with Graves' disease, either hyperthyroidism or ophthalmopathy (not recorded which). Material for sequencing was peripheral blood or thyroid tissue (not recorded which). V and J are TRBV29-1 and TRBJ2-7; TRBD2 might be the D (6 bases). The CDR3: CSVTGRYGQYF. The DNA for the CDR3 is TGCAGCGTTACTGGGAGGTATGGGCAGTACTTC.